The sequence of this T cell receptor (beta chain) was determined in a study of radiotherapy plus CTLA-4 blockade in lung cancer. Study-wide background: Objective responses occurred in 15% to 20% of patients; 31% had disease control.

Study results and caveats: An expansion of tumor-derived TCR clones occurred in blood after radiotherapy plus ipilimumab. Early blood T cell clone changes and increased post-radiation serum interferon-beta were reportedly the strongest response predictors.

CDR1 and CDR2 from the germline V gene are SGHRS and YFSETQ. The CDR3 contains 14 residues. Of note for this clone: No antigen is known for it.

Each patient with chemo-refractory metastatic non-small-cell lung cancer was treated with focal radiation plus CTLA-4 blockade using ipilimumab. Clones were sequenced by immunoSEQ multiplex PCR, and TCRdb holds only the in-frame ones, with some missing. Altogether about 93,000 clones are present, approximately 86% being singletons, with the ten largest covering 4.9%. The sequencing used peripheral blood, collected from a patient treated with radiotherapy plus ipilimumab. The V gene is TRBV5-1, the J gene TRBJ2-5; D uncertain. TRBJ2-7 matches the DNA end more closely, so the J call is doubtful. This clonotype was obtained from a human donor with non-small cell lung cancer that progressed on radiotherapy plus ipilimumab. CDR3 nucleotide sequence: TGCGCCAGCAGCTTCGAAAGACTCAGCTACGAGCAGTACTTC. Protein sequence: CASSFERLSYEQYF.